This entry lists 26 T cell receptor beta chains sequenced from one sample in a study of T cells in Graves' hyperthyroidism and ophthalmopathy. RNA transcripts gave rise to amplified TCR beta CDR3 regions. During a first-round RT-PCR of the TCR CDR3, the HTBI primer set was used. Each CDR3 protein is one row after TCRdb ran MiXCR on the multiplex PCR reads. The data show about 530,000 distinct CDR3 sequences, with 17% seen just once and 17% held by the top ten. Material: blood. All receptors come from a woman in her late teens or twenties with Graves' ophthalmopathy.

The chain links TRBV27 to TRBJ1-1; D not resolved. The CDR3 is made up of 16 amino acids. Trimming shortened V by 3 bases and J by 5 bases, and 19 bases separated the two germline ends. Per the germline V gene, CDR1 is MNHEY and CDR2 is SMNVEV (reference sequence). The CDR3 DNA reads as TGTGCCAGCAGTTTGTCCGGACCTTTCCGAGGGACTGAAGCTTTCTTT. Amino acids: CASSLSGPFRGTEAFF.

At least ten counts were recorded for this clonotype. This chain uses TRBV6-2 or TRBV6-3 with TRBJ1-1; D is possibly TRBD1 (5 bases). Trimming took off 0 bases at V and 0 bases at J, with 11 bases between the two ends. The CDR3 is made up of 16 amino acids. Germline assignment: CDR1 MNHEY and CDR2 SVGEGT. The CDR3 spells CASSYSDEGLNTEAFF. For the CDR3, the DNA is TGTGCCAGCAGTTACTCGGATGAGGGGCTGAACACTGAAGCTTTCTTT.

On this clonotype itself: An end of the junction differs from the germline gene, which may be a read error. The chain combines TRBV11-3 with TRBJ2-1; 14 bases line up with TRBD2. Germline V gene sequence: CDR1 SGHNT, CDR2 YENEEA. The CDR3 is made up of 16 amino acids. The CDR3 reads CASSLGLAGGNNEQSF. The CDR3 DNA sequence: TGTGCCAGCAGCTTAGGACTAGCGGGAGGGAACAATGAGCAGTCCTTC.

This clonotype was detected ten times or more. The CDR3 nucleotides read TGTGCCAGCAGCTTAGTCTTTTGGGCACCTAGCACAGATACGCAGTATTTT. Translated, it gives CASSLVFWAPSTDTQYF. This chain uses TRBV7-8 with TRBJ2-3; D remains ambiguous. This CDR3 spans 17 amino acids. Trimming shortened V by 1 base and J by 0 bases, and 14 bases separated the two germline ends. Germline CDR1 is SGHVS and CDR2 is FQNEAQ.

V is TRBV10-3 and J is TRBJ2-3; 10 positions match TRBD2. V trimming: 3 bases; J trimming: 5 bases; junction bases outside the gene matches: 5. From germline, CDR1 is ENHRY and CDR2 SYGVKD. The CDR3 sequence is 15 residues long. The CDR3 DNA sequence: TGTGCCATCAGTGATGGGCTAGCGGGGGTAGATACGCAGTATTTT. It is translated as CAISDGLAGVDTQYF.

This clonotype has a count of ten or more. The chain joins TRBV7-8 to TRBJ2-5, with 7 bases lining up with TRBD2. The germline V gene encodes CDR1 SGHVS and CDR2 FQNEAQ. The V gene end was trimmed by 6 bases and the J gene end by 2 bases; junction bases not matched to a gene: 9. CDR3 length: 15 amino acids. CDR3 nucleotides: TGTGCCAGCAGGGGAGGAGCGGGAAGGCAAGAGACCCAGTACTTC. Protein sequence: CASRGGAGRQETQYF.

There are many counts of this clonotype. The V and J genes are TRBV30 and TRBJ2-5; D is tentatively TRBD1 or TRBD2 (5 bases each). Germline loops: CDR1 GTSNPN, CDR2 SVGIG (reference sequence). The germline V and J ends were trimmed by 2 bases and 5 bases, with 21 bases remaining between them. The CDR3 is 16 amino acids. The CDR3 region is CAWSLKIGTVGETQYF. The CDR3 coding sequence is TGTGCCTGGAGTCTTAAAATAGGGACCGTGGGGGAGACCCAGTACTTC.

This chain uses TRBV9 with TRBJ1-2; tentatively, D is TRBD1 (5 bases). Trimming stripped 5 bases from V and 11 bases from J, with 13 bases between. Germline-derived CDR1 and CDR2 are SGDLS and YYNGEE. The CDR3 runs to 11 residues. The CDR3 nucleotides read TGTGCCAGCAGAGATCAAGGGGTTTACACCTTC. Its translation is CASRDQGVYTF. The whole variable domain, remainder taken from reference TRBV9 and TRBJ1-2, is DSGVTQTPKHLITATGQRVTLRCSPRSGDLSVYWYQQSLDQGLQFLIQYYNGEERAKGNILERFSAQQFPDLHSELNLSSLELGDSALYFCASRDQGVYTFGSGTRLTVV.

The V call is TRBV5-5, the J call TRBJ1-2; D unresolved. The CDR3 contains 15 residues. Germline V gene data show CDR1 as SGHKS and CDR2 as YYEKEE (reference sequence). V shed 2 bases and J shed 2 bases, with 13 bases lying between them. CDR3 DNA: TGTGCCAGCAGCTTAGGAGCCAGCCAAAACTATGGCTACACCTTC. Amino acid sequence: CASSLGASQNYGYTF.

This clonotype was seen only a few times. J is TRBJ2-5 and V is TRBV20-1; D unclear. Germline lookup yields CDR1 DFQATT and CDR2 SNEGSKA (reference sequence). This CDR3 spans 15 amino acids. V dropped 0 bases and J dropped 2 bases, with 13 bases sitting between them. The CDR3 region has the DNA TGCAGTGCTAGAGATCTTGGGGTAGTGCAAGAGACCCAGTACTTC. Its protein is CSARDLGVVQETQYF.

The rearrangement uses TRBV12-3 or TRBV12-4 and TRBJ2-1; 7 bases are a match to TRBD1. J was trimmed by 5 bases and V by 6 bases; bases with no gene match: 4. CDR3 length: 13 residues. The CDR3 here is CASSTDRDNEQFF. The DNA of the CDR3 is TGTGCCAGCAGCACCGACAGGGACAATGAGCAGTTCTTC.

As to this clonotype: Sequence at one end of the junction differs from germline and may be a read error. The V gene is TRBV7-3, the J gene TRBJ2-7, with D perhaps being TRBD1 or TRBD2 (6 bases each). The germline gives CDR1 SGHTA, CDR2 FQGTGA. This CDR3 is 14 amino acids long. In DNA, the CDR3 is TGTGCCGGCAGCTTACAGGGAGGATCCTACGAGCAGTACTTC. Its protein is CAGSLQGGSYEQYF. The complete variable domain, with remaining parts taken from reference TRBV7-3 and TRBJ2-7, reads GAGVSQTPSNKVTEKGKYVELRCDPISGHTALYWYRQSLGQGPEFLIYFQGTGAADDSGLPNDRFFAVRPEGSVSTLKIQRTERGDSAVYLCAGSLQGGSYEQYFGPGTRLTVT.

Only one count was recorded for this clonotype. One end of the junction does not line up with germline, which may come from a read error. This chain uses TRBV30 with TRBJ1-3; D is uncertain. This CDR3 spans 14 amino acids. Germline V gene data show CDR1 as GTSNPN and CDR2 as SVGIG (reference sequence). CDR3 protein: CARSPGYSGNTIYF. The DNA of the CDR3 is TGTGCCCGGAGCCCGGGCTATTCTGGAAACACCATATATTTT.

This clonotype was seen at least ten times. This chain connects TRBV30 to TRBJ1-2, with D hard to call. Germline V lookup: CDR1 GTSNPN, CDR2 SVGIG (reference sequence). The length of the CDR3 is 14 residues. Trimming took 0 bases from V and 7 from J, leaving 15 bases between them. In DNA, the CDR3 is TGTGCCTGGAGTGTGGGCCCGACCTCGGGTGGCTACACCTTC. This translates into CAWSVGPTSGGYTF.

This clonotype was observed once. The CDR3 DNA follows: TGTGCCAGCAACTGGGACACTGAAGCTTTCTTT. Translated: CASNWDTEAFF. V gene TRBV28 combines with J gene TRBJ1-1; D remains unclear. CDR1 and CDR2 from the germline V gene are MDHEN and SYDVKM. CDR3 length: 11 amino acids. Trimming cost V 7 bases and J 3 bases, with 6 bases left between them.

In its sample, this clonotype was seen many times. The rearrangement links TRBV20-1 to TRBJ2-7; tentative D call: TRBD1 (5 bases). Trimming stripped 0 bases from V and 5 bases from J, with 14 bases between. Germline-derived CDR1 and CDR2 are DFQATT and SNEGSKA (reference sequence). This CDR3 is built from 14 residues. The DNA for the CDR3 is TGCAGTGCTAGAGATTTGGGGCCCAGGCACGAGCAGTACTTC. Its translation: CSARDLGPRHEQYF.

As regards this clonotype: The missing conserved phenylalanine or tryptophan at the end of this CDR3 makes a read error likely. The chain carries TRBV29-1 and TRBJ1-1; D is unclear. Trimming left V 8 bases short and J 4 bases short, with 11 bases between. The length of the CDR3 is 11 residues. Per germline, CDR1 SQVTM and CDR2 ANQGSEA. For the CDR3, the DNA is TGCAGCTCACGGGCGACCACTGAAGCTTTCTCT. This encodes CSSRATTEAFS.

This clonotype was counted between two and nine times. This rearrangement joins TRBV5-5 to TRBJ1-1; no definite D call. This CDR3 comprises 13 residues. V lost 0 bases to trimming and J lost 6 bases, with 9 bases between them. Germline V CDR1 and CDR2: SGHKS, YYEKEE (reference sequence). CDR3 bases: TGTGCCAGCAGCTTGGGTTCAGAGGCTGAAGCTTTCTTT. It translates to CASSLGSEAEAFF.

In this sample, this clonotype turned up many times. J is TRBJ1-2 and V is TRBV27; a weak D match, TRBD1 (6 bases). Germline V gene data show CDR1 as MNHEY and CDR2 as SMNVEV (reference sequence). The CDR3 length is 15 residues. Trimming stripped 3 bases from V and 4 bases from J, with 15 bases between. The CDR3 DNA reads TGTGCCAGCAGTTTCTTCGGACAGAGCCTCTATGGCTACACCTTC. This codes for CASSFFGQSLYGYTF.

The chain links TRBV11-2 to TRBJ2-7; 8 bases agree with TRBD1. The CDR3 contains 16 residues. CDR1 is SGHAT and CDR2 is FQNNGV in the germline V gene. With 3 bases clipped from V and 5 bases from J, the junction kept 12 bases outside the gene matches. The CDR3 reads CASSFPQRTGRHEQYF. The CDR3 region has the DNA TGTGCCAGCAGCTTCCCCCAAAGGACAGGGAGACACGAGCAGTACTTC.

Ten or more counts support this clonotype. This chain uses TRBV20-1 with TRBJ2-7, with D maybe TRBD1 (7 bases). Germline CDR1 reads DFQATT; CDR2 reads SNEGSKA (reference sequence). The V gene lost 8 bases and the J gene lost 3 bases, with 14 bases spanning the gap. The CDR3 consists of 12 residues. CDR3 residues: CSSGQGGYEQYF. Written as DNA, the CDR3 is TGCAGTTCGGGGCAGGGGGGCTACGAGCAGTACTTC.

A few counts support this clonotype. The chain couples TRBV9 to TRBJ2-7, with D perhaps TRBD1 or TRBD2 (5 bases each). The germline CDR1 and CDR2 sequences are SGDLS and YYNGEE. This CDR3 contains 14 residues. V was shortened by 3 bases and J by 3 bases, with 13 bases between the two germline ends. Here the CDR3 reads CASSAGSFGYEQYF. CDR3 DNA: TGTGCCAGCAGCGCAGGGAGTTTCGGCTACGAGCAGTACTTC.

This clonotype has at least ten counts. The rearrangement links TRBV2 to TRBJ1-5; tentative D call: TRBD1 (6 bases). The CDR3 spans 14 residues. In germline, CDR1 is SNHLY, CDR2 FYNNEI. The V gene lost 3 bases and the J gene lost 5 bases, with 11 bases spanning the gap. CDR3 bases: TGTGCCAGCAGTGACCCATGGACAGATCAGCCCCAGCATTTT. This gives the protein CASSDPWTDQPQHF.

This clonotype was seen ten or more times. The CDR3 DNA reads as TGTGCCAGCAGCTCTGACAGGGAGGCGCTCTACGAGCAGTACTTC. As protein: CASSSDREALYEQYF. The chain is built from TRBV7-2 and TRBJ2-7; TRBD1 might be the D (7 bases). Germline V gene sequence: CDR1 SGHTA, CDR2 FQGNSA. The CDR3 sequence is 15 residues long. With 4 bases removed from V and 3 bases from J, the gap between germline ends came to 16 bases. The variable domain in full, completed from reference TRBV7-2 and TRBJ2-7, reads GAGVSQSPSNKVTEKGKDVELRCDPISGHTALYWYRQSLGQGLEFLIYFQGNSAPDKSGLPSDRFSAERTGGSVSTLTIQRTQQEDSAVYLCASSSDREALYEQYFGPGTRLTVT.

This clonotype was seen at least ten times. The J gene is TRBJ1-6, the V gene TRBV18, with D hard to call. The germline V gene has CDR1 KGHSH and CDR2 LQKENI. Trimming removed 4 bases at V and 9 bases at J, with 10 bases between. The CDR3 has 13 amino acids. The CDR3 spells CASSQEGGSPLHF. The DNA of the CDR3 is TGTGCCAGCTCACAGGAGGGCGGTTCACCCCTCCACTTT.

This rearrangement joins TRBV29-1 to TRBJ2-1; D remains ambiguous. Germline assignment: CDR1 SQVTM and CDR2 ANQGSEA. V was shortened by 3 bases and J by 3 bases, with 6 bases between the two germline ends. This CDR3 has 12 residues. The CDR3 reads CSVESYYNEQFF. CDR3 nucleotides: TGCAGCGTTGAGTCATACTACAATGAGCAGTTCTTC.